A single T cell receptor beta chain is shown here with its context. This specimen belongs to a study of blood T cell repertoires in COVID-19. Per the authors' pipeline: Amplification of reference gene primers was used by the study to estimate nucleated cell counts. Sequenced by immunoSEQ multiplex PCR; TCRdb stores in-frame clones only, minus some. Clone size and V and J calls were adopted from that table, with D and trimming inferred from the DNA. The sample carries a few hundred thousand clones, 86% recorded once. Trimming left V 2 bases short and J 1 base short, with 5 bases between. In germline, CDR1 is LNHDA, CDR2 SQIVND (reference sequence). CDR3 size: 13 residues.

This TCR was sampled from a young man who had recovered from COVID-19. The chain recombines TRBV19 with TRBJ1-1; weak D call: TRBD1 (5 bases). Sequenced sample: peripheral blood. DNA for the CDR3: TGTGCCAGTAGTATACAGGGGAACACTGAAGCTTTCTTT. Translating gives CASSIQGNTEAFF.